The 29 T cell receptor beta chains reported below all come from one sample, sequenced in a study of blood T cell repertoires in COVID-19. Generated by immunoSEQ multiplex PCR, the TCRdb table keeps only in-frame clones and is missing some. The sample has some 150,000 clones, approximately 87% seen once. The material sequenced was peripheral blood. These receptors were taken from a middle-aged woman with acute or convalescent COVID-19.

The count of this clone is one. J is TRBJ2-1 and V is TRBV4-1; 8 nucleotides match TRBD2. J lost 8 bases, V lost 0 bases, and 6 bases had no gene match. CDR1 MGHRA and CDR2 YSYEKL come from the germline V gene. The CDR3 contains 15 residues. Here the CDR3 reads CASSQEGLDYDEQFF. The CDR3 DNA follows: TGCGCCAGCAGCCAAGAGGGACTAGATTACGATGAGCAGTTCTTC.

This chain uses TRBV5-6 with TRBJ1-1; a possible D gene is TRBD1 (5 bases). This CDR3 comprises 16 residues. CDR1 and CDR2 from the germline V gene are SGHDT and YYEEEE. The V end lost 6 bases, the J end lost 0 bases, and 18 bases lay between the germline ends. The CDR3 region has the DNA TGTGCCAGCACCCGGGGAGGGGCAGGGATGAACACTGAAGCTTTCTTT. Translation: CASTRGGAGMNTEAFF.

The chain is built from TRBV28 and TRBJ2-6; tentative D call: TRBD1 (5 bases). V was pared by 3 bases and J by 0 bases, with 15 bases between. CDR3 length equals 18 residues. Germline values: CDR1 MDHEN, CDR2 SYDVKM. The CDR3 DNA sequence: TGTGCCAGCAGTTTGCCTGGGGCAGGGAACTCTGGGGCCAACGTCCTGACTTTC. Protein sequence: CASSLPGAGNSGANVLTF.

This chain connects TRBV27 to TRBJ2-2, with 14 bases identical to TRBD2. From germline, CDR1 is MNHEY and CDR2 SMNVEV (reference sequence). The CDR3 contains 20 residues. Trimming cost V 5 bases and J 5 bases; bases outside gene matches: 16. Here the CDR3 reads CASSAINFGLAGGRTGELFF. CDR3 in DNA: TGTGCCAGCAGTGCGATTAATTTCGGACTAGCGGGAGGTCGAACCGGGGAGCTGTTTTTT.

The CDR3 bases are TGTGCCAGTAAAAGACAGGGAAACACCGGGGAGCTGTTTTTT. Translation gives CASKRQGNTGELFF. This chain connects TRBV19 to TRBJ2-2, with 7 bases lining up with TRBD1. The V gene end was trimmed by 7 bases and the J gene end by 2 bases; junction bases not matched to a gene: 4. Germline V gives CDR1 LNHDA, CDR2 SQIVND (reference sequence). The CDR3 is 14 residues long.

V is TRBV7-3 and J is TRBJ1-1; weak D call: TRBD1 (5 bases). There are 17 residues in the CDR3. CDR1 and CDR2 from the germline V gene are SGHTA and FQGTGA. Deletions cut 2 bases from V and 11 bases from J, with 27 bases between. The CDR3 nucleotides read TGTGCCAGCAGCTTATCCGCCATGGGGGGATCCCAAGGGGAGGCTTTCTTT. Protein: CASSLSAMGGSQGEAFF.

A remark on this clone: This same CDR3 is encoded by further DNA sequences in the sample. The chain recombines TRBV5-5 with TRBJ1-4, with D hard to call. V shed 5 bases and J shed 8 bases, with 7 bases lying between them. The CDR3 loop spans 11 amino acids. Germline assignment: CDR1 SGHKS and CDR2 YYEKEE (reference sequence). The CDR3: CASRREEKLFF. The CDR3, as DNA: TGTGCCAGCAGAAGGGAGGAAAAACTGTTTTTT.

The J gene is TRBJ2-5, the V gene TRBV11-2, with D possibly TRBD2 on 5 matching bases. The CDR3 is 14 amino acids. V dropped 4 bases and J dropped 2 bases, with 11 bases sitting between them. Germline V gives CDR1 SGHAT, CDR2 FQNNGV. CDR3 in amino acids: CASSWRTAQETQYF. CDR3 in DNA: TGTGCCAGCAGCTGGAGGACTGCTCAAGAGACCCAGTACTTC.

CDR3 sequence: CSVGWGTSYGYTF. The CDR3 region has the DNA TGCAGCGTTGGATGGGGCACCTCCTATGGCTACACCTTC. The gene calls are TRBV29-1 and TRBJ1-2; D might be TRBD1 (5 bases). V was pared by 4 bases and J by 4 bases, with 13 bases between. Germline CDR1 SQVTM, CDR2 ANQGSEA. The CDR3 is 13 amino acids.

This clone was counted a single time. The V call is TRBV4-1, the J call TRBJ1-3; TRBD1 agrees at 7 bases. Germline assignment: CDR1 MGHRA and CDR2 YSYEKL. This CDR3 is built from 16 residues. V shed 6 bases, J shed 2 bases, and the junction held 10 bases outside the gene matches. Here the CDR3 reads CASSPGQPITGNTIYF. Here the CDR3 DNA reads TGCGCCAGCAGTCCGGGACAGCCTATAACTGGAAACACCATATATTTT.

The V call is TRBV11-2, the J call TRBJ2-6; D not certain. Trimming cost V 8 bases and J 0 bases, with 8 bases left between them. The CDR3 is 14 amino acids. Germline V gives CDR1 SGHAT, CDR2 FQNNGV. The CDR3 region has the DNA TGTGCCAGCGAACGAGCCTCTGGGGCCAACGTCCTGACTTTC. It specifies CASERASGANVLTF.

The chain has TRBV6-5 and TRBJ2-7, with a tentative D call TRBD2 (6 bases). Trimming pared 0 bases from V and 2 bases from J, leaving 11 bases between. Germline V gene sequence: CDR1 MNHEY, CDR2 SVGAGI. This CDR3 has 15 residues. CDR3 sequence reads: CASSYSTGRTYEQYF. CDR3 DNA sequence: TGTGCCAGCAGTTACTCGACCGGGAGAACCTACGAGCAGTACTTC.

J is TRBJ2-7 and V is TRBV9; 9 nucleotides match TRBD2. The V gene's germline CDR1 is SGDLS and CDR2 YYNGEE. V trimming: 6 bases; J trimming: 7 bases; junction bases outside the gene matches: 8. The CDR3 covers 13 residues. CDR3 DNA: TGTGCCAGCACGGGGGGGCTAGCGGGAGAGCAGTACTTC. Protein product: CASTGGLAGEQYF.

The genes are TRBV9 and TRBJ2-7; D is perhaps TRBD2 (5 bases). Per germline, CDR1 SGDLS and CDR2 YYNGEE. This CDR3 contains 12 residues. Trimming took off 7 bases at V and 0 bases at J, with 8 bases between the two ends. The CDR3 spells CASLGSSYEQYF. In nucleotides, the CDR3 is TGTGCCAGCTTGGGGAGCTCCTACGAGCAGTACTTC.

The chain uses TRBV10-3 and TRBJ1-1; 8 bases match TRBD1. The CDR3 is 15 amino acids. Germline CDR1 is ENHRY and CDR2 is SYGVKD. The ends lost 4 bases at V and 1 base at J; junction bases unmatched: 5. CDR3 amino acids: CAISVQGAGNTEAFF. CDR3 coding DNA: TGTGCCATCAGTGTCCAGGGGGCAGGGAACACTGAAGCTTTCTTT.

V gene TRBV10-3 combines with J gene TRBJ2-7; TRBD2 aligns across 11 bases. The CDR3 length is 13 residues. V was pared by 6 bases and J by 4 bases, with 2 bases of the junction left unmatched. The germline CDR1 and CDR2 sequences are ENHRY and SYGVKD. CDR3 DNA sequence: TGTGCCATCAGGACTAGCGGGGATTACGAGCAGTACTTC. This translates into CAIRTSGDYEQYF.

CDR3 DNA: TGTGCCAGCAGCTTCTCTGTCGGGGGGAAGGATGAGCAGTTCTTC. It codes for CASSFSVGGKDEQFF. The gene calls are TRBV7-3 and TRBJ2-1; 7 nucleotides align to TRBD2. Germline trimming cut 3 bases from V and 8 bases from J; bases unmatched to any gene: 10. CDR3 length: 15 residues. The germline CDR1 and CDR2 sequences are SGHTA and FQGTGA.

This CDR3 is CATRPGEGVGEQYF. CDR3 in DNA: TGTGCCACCAGACCCGGGGAGGGGGTGGGGGAGCAGTACTTC. V and J are TRBV15 and TRBJ2-7, with D maybe TRBD2 (7 bases). The CDR3 contains 14 residues. Germline V lookup: CDR1 LNHNV, CDR2 YYDKDF (reference sequence). The V end lost 6 bases, the J end lost 7 bases, and 19 bases lay between the germline ends.

The chain links TRBV25-1 to TRBJ2-3; 8 bases line up with TRBD2. Germline V gene lookup returns CDR1 MGHDK and CDR2 SYGVNS. This CDR3 comprises 15 residues. With V trimmed by 5 bases and J by 6 bases, 10 bases remained unmatched. The CDR3 spells CASSPTTSAPDTQYF. The CDR3 bases are TGTGCCAGCAGTCCAACGACTAGCGCCCCCGATACGCAGTATTTT.

The genes are TRBV5-6 and TRBJ1-2, with a tentative D call TRBD1 (5 bases). V lost 4 bases to trimming and J lost 0 bases, with 10 bases between them. Germline lookup yields CDR1 SGHDT and CDR2 YYEEEE. This CDR3 region has 14 residues. CDR3 region: CASSLRGTNYGYTF. For the CDR3, the DNA is TGTGCCAGCAGCCTCCGGGGGACTAACTATGGCTACACCTTC.

The rearrangement uses TRBV7-2 and TRBJ1-4; D remains ambiguous. Trimming took 0 bases from V and 2 from J, leaving 10 bases between them. Germline V gene sequence: CDR1 SGHTA, CDR2 FQGNSA. CDR3 length equals 16 residues. The DNA for the CDR3 is TGTGCCAGCAGCTTAGCCCCTCCCTCCACTAATGAAAAACTGTTTTTT. This translates into CASSLAPPSTNEKLFF.

This chain links TRBV10-3 with TRBJ2-7, with 9 nucleotides matching TRBD1. Germline CDR1 ENHRY, CDR2 SYGVKD. V lost 6 bases and J lost 5; bases outside the gene matches: 2. The CDR3 is made up of 12 amino acids. CDR3 in DNA: TGTGCCATCAGACAGGGGGCCCACGAGCAGTACTTC. It codes for CAIRQGAHEQYF.

The chain employs TRBV12-5 and TRBJ1-2; D is ambiguous. Looked up from germline, CDR1 is LGHNT and CDR2 is FRNRAP. The V end lost 2 bases, the J end lost 6 bases, and 13 bases lay between the germline ends. The CDR3 has 14 amino acids. The CDR3 reads CASGLPPRLNGYTF. CDR3 in DNA: TGTGCTAGTGGTTTGCCTCCTCGACTGAATGGCTACACCTTC.

The CDR3 DNA reads TGTGCCAGCTCACCGGACTTAGGGGAGCAGTACTTC. Translated, it gives CASSPDLGEQYF. This sequence joins TRBV18 and TRBJ2-7, with a possible D match to TRBD2 (5 bases). Deletions cut 3 bases from V and 7 bases from J, with 10 bases between. This CDR3 region has 12 residues. CDR1 KGHSH and CDR2 LQKENI come from the germline V gene.

V usage is TRBV19 and J usage is TRBJ2-3; TRBD2 matches at 12 bases. V lost 4 bases, J lost 4 bases, and 6 bases stayed unmatched. Germline-derived CDR1 and CDR2 are LNHDA and SQIVND (reference sequence). The CDR3 loop spans 16 amino acids. CDR3 nucleotide sequence: TGTGCCAGTAGTAAGGACCGACTAGCGGGGGCAGATACGCAGTATTTT. This encodes CASSKDRLAGADTQYF.

The V gene is TRBV7-3, the J gene TRBJ2-7; 7 bases are a match to TRBD2. Germline V gives CDR1 SGHTA, CDR2 FQGTGA. V lost 4 bases, J lost 6 bases, and 6 bases stayed unmatched. CDR3 length equals 13 residues. CDR3 nucleotides: TGTGCCAGCAGCTCCGGACTAGTCACCGAGCAGTACTTC. Its protein product is CASSSGLVTEQYF.

V is TRBV4-2 and J is TRBJ2-7; D gene unclear. The V gene lost 0 bases and the J gene lost 3 bases, with 9 bases spanning the gap. In germline, CDR1 is LGHNA, CDR2 YNFKEQ. The CDR3 totals 14 residues. CDR3 in amino acids: CASSQDNTFYEQYF. The CDR3 region has the DNA TGTGCCAGCAGCCAAGATAACACATTCTACGAGCAGTACTTC.

The gene calls are TRBV18 and TRBJ2-3; 9 bases agree with TRBD2. Trimming took 6 bases from V and 2 from J; bases not matched to a gene: 3. Germline CDR1 and CDR2: KGHSH and LQKENI. CDR3 length: 14 residues. The CDR3 reads CASSRTSATDTQYF. For the CDR3, the DNA is TGTGCCAGCTCCCGGACTAGCGCCACAGATACGCAGTATTTT.

This chain joins TRBV30 and TRBJ2-1; 9 nucleotides agree with TRBD2. The CDR3 length is 16 residues. Germline CDR1 is GTSNPN and CDR2 is SVGIG (reference sequence). V shed 1 base and J 4 bases; nucleotides not matched to a gene: 8. CDR3 bases: TGTGCCTGGAGTGCCCTCGCTAGCGGGACTTACAATGAGCAGTTCTTC. Residues: CAWSALASGTYNEQFF.